The 24 T cell receptor beta chains presented below share a single source sample, sequenced in a study of monozygotic twins with inflammatory bowel disease. Reprocessing the 5' RACE reads, TCRdb reports a single entry for every CDR3 protein and omits DNA. This sample's table reports some 400,000 distinct CDR3 sequences. The sample comprised blood. Every receptor here comes from a human donor with ulcerative colitis or Crohn's disease, or a healthy co-twin of an affected twin (not recorded which).

This chain connects TRBV11-2 to TRBJ1-3; no DNA is available, so the TRBD1 call from TCRdb remains unchecked. Germline V gene data show CDR1 as SGHAT and CDR2 as FQNNGV. The CDR3 is 18 residues long. CDR3 amino acids: CASSSVPGQGFRGNTIYF.

CDR3 sequence reads: CSVAGVGEAFF. The chain is built from TRBV29-1 and TRBJ1-1. Germline CDR1 is SQVTM and CDR2 is ANQGSEA. This CDR3 region has 11 residues.

This chain uses TRBV28 with TRBJ2-7; TCRdb names TRBD1, which stays unverified in the absence of DNA. Germline CDR1 reads MDHEN; CDR2 reads SYDVKM. CDR3 size: 14 residues. This CDR3 is CASSMTGGVYEQYF.

The chain joins TRBV6-1 to TRBJ1-4. CDR1 MNHNS and CDR2 SASEGT come from the germline V gene. The CDR3 totals 14 residues. CDR3 sequence reads: CASSEGDAGEKLFF.

This sequence joins TRBV24-1 and TRBJ2-1. The CDR3 runs to 15 residues. Germline CDR1 KGHDR, CDR2 SFDVKD. The CDR3 protein is CATSDREYSYNEQFF.

The chain uses TRBV5-1 and TRBJ2-6. There are 16 residues in the CDR3. Germline CDR1 SGHRS, CDR2 YFSETQ. The CDR3: CASSLNLLAGANVLTF.

This chain joins TRBV12-5 and TRBJ1-1. The germline CDR1 and CDR2 sequences are LGHNT and FRNRAP. The CDR3 extends over 12 amino acids. CDR3 residues: CASGSGRTEAFF.

This sequence joins TRBV5-1 and TRBJ1-1. The CDR3 is 13 residues long. Germline CDR1 reads SGHRS; CDR2 reads YFSETQ. This CDR3 reads CASSQTGNTEAFF.

The gene calls are TRBV4-1 and TRBJ1-2; TCRdb's D call of TRBD1 is untestable without DNA. The CDR3 runs to 17 residues. The germline V gene has CDR1 MGHRA and CDR2 YSYEKL. The CDR3 spells CASSQDPLGGGNYGYTF.

The CDR3 reads CASSSGQTPTSNQPQHF. The chain has TRBV7-9 and TRBJ1-5; TCRdb names TRBD1, which stays unverified in the absence of DNA. The CDR3 sequence is 17 residues long. Per germline, CDR1 SEHNR and CDR2 FQNEAQ (reference sequence).

The rearrangement joins TRBV19 to TRBJ2-1. Germline CDR1 reads LNHDA; CDR2 reads SQIVND (reference sequence). The CDR3 spans 14 residues. CDR3 in amino acids: CASSAIDSYNEQFF.

The chain is built from TRBV20-1 and TRBJ2-3; TCRdb gives TRBD1 as the D gene, but with no DNA this cannot be confirmed. The germline V gene encodes CDR1 DFQATT and CDR2 SNEGSKA (reference sequence). The CDR3 sequence is 15 residues long. Here the CDR3 reads CSAREHGKGTDTQYF.

CDR3 in amino acids: CASGLSRLAGASTDTQYF. This sequence joins TRBV12-5 and TRBJ2-3; checking the TCRdb D call of TRBD2 is not possible without DNA. CDR1 is LGHNT and CDR2 is FRNRAP in the germline V gene. The CDR3 has 18 amino acids.

The V call is TRBV5-1, the J call TRBJ1-1; there is no DNA to check the TCRdb D call of TRBD1. The CDR3 is 15 residues long. CDR1 SGHRS and CDR2 YFSETQ come from the germline V gene. The CDR3 loop reads CASRGQREGGTEAFF.

The chain employs TRBV6-2 or TRBV6-3 and TRBJ1-2. The CDR3 loop spans 13 amino acids. Germline CDR1 is MNHEY and CDR2 is SVGEGT. The CDR3 sequence is CASSWARNYGYTF.

The chain is built from TRBV7-9 and TRBJ2-2; the D call from TCRdb, TRBD2, cannot be confirmed without DNA. Germline V gives CDR1 SEHNR, CDR2 FQNEAQ (reference sequence). The CDR3 length is 14 residues. CDR3 loop: CASSFEGPPGELFF.

The chain employs TRBV20-1 and TRBJ2-2; TCRdb's D call, TRBD1, is unchecked because there is no DNA. Germline CDR1 reads DFQATT; CDR2 reads SNEGSKA (reference sequence). This CDR3 is built from 14 residues. CDR3 loop: CSARWSGRTGELFF.

The rearrangement joins TRBV19 to TRBJ1-5; the TRBD1 assignment by TCRdb is unverifiable without DNA. Looked up from germline, CDR1 is LNHDA and CDR2 is SQIVND (reference sequence). The CDR3 loop spans 15 amino acids. The CDR3 protein is CASSPDRGRYQPQHF.

This chain links TRBV20-1 with TRBJ2-7; TCRdb reports TRBD1, a call that lacks DNA to check it against. The CDR3 has 12 amino acids. CDR1 is DFQATT, CDR2 SNEGSKA, per germline (reference sequence). The CDR3 protein is CSAWDRGGEQYF.

V gene TRBV5-1 combines with J gene TRBJ2-2. Germline V CDR1 and CDR2: SGHRS, YFSETQ. The CDR3 is made up of 15 amino acids. CDR3 sequence reads: CASSLFVRNTGELFF.

The CDR3 sequence is CASSSLGDPNRDYGYTF. The J gene is TRBJ1-2, the V gene TRBV7-3. The CDR3 contains 17 residues. Germline V lookup: CDR1 SGHTA, CDR2 FQGTGA. The complete variable domain, with remaining parts taken from reference TRBV7-3 and TRBJ1-2, reads GAGVSQTPSNKVTEKGKYVELRCDPISGHTALYWYRQSLGQGPEFLIYFQGTGAADDSGLPNDRFFAVRPEGSVSTLKIQRTERGDSAVYLCASSSLGDPNRDYGYTFGSGTRLTVV.

The chain couples TRBV4-2 to TRBJ2-1; TCRdb designates TRBD1, a call that cannot be tested without DNA. Germline values: CDR1 LGHNA, CDR2 YNFKEQ. The CDR3 is made up of 16 amino acids. This CDR3 is CASSLSDTGIYNEQFF.

This CDR3 is CASHGGAGGARNEQFF. The chain carries TRBV5-6 and TRBJ2-1; the TCRdb D gene call, TRBD2, has no DNA to confirm it. In germline, CDR1 is SGHDT, CDR2 YYEEEE. There are 16 residues in the CDR3.

The chain couples TRBV5-1 to TRBJ1-6. Germline CDR1 is SGHRS and CDR2 is YFSETQ. This CDR3 has 13 amino acids. The CDR3 region is CASSLAENSPLHF. Looking up the rest from reference TRBV5-1 and TRBJ1-6 gives the full variable domain: KAGVTQTPRYLIKTRGQQVTLSCSPISGHRSVSWYQQTPGQGLQFLFEYFSETQRNKGNFPGRFSGRQFSNSRSEMNVSTLELGDSALYLCASSLAENSPLHFGNGTRLTVT.